This TCR beta chain was found in a study of control samples from healthy donors and cancer patients. J gave up 4 bases and V 4 bases, and 2 bases lay outside the gene matches. Germline loops: CDR1 LNHDA, CDR2 SQIVND (reference sequence). The CDR3 spans 13 residues. A note on this clone: The same CDR3 also results from other DNA sequences found in this sample.

TCRdb's copy holds only in-frame clones and misses some; the assay was immunoSEQ multiplex PCR. Altogether more than 95,000 clones are present, 80% to 90% being singletons, with the ten largest covering 0.95% to 1.3%. The chain combines TRBV19 with TRBJ1-2; 8 nucleotides align to TRBD1. The specimen sequenced was PBMCs. The clonotype comes from a woman aged 50 to 60 with colorectal cancer. The CDR3 DNA reads as TGTGCCAGTAGTACGGGGACAGGCTATGGCTACACCTTC. The encoded protein is CASSTGTGYGYTF.